The sequence of this T cell receptor (beta chain) was determined in a study of cytomegalovirus exposure and HLA in healthy donors. Whole-study context: As an earlier analysis found, 150 million to 200 million T cells yielded 95 million to 130 million unique TCR beta sequences.

The CDR3 extends over 16 amino acids. In germline, CDR1 is KGHSH, CDR2 LQKENI. Losses at the gene ends were 6 bases for V and 2 bases for J; bases not matched to a gene: 8. Study conclusions and caveats: Sequencing had likely introduced a cluster of highly shared sequence variants as an artifact. A later analysis linked a missense DCLRE1C variant to TCR beta V- and J-gene trimming.

PCR amplification relied on 60 Vbeta primers (plus 13 Jbeta primers). Produced via immunoSEQ multiplex PCR; TCRdb's table is partial and in-frame only. The sample yields about 170,000 clones, of which the top ten take up 1.3%. In regard to this clone: The target antigen is unknown.

This sequence originates from a woman aged 60-70 years in good health and CMV-seronegative. This chain links TRBV18 with TRBJ2-2; 8 bases fit TRBD1. Sequences were obtained from PBMCs. The CDR3 DNA reads as TGTGCCAGCTCCCGGGACAGGACATTAAACACCGGGGAGCTGTTTTTT. Translation gives CASSRDRTLNTGELFF.